This T cell receptor beta chain was profiled in a study of cytomegalovirus exposure and HLA in healthy donors. The PCR employed 60 Vbeta primers together with 13 Jbeta primers. Generated by immunoSEQ multiplex PCR, the TCRdb table keeps only in-frame clones and is missing some. The sample has 170,000 or so clones; 84% are singletons. The V gene lost 3 bases and the J gene lost 0 bases, with 9 bases spanning the gap. Germline V gene data show CDR1 as KGHSH and CDR2 as LQKENI. CDR3 length equals 15 residues. The sequencing sample was made of PBMCs. V usage is TRBV18 and J usage is TRBJ1-3; no firm D call. The TCR was taken from a boy between 2 and 10 years old in good health and CMV-seronegative. The CDR3 reads CASSPTPFSGNTIYF. As DNA, the CDR3 is TGTGCCAGCTCACCGACACCCTTCTCTGGAAACACCATATATTTT.